The 25 T cell receptor beta chains below come from one sample, sequenced in a study of CD8 T cells in Susac syndrome. Roughly 0.45 to 1 ug RNA was reverse transcribed with random hexamers. TCRdb called the immunoSEQ multiplex PCR reads again in MiXCR, with one record for every CDR3 protein. The table lists tens of thousands of distinct CDR3 sequences, around 93% of them singletons. The specimen sequenced was CD4+ T cells from PBMCs. These receptor sequences come from a human donor with Susac syndrome.

This clonotype appeared a single time. This rearrangement joins TRBV7-2 to TRBJ2-7, with D perhaps matching TRBD1 or TRBD2 (5 bases each). The CDR3 length is 14 residues. V was shortened by 5 bases and J by 0 bases, with 11 bases between the two germline ends. CDR1 is SGHTA, CDR2 FQGNSA, per germline. The CDR3 here is CASSTGPRSYEQYF. The CDR3 nucleotides are TGTGCCAGCAGCACGGGACCGCGCTCCTACGAGCAGTACTTC. Full variable domain (outside the CDR3, taken from reference TRBV7-2 and TRBJ2-7): GAGVSQSPSNKVTEKGKDVELRCDPISGHTALYWYRQSLGQGLEFLIYFQGNSAPDKSGLPSDRFSAERTGGSVSTLTIQRTQQEDSAVYLCASSTGPRSYEQYFGPGTRLTVT.

The V gene is TRBV6-2 or TRBV6-3, the J gene TRBJ1-1; D is possibly TRBD1 (5 bases). The CDR3 contains 14 residues. Germline CDR1 reads MNHEY; CDR2 reads SVGEGT. V was clipped by 2 bases and J by 2 bases, with 9 bases between them. The CDR3 bases are TGTGCCAGCAGTTACGGCCAGGGAAACACTGAAGCTTTCTTT. Translating it yields CASSYGQGNTEAFF.

This rearrangement joins TRBV29-1 to TRBJ2-7, with D uncertain. Germline V gene sequence: CDR1 SQVTM, CDR2 ANQGSEA. The CDR3 is 11 amino acids. V gave up 6 bases and J gave up 1 base, with 7 bases separating them. The CDR3 here is CSVAVSYEQYF. The CDR3, as DNA: TGCAGCGTGGCGGTTTCCTACGAGCAGTACTTC.

As to this clonotype: One junction end does not reproduce the germline sequence, and a read error may be involved. CDR3 nucleotide sequence: TGTGCTAGCAGCTTACAAATTTCGGGGGCCGGGGAGCTGTTTTTT. This sequence encodes CASSLQISGAGELFF. This chain joins TRBV7-7 and TRBJ2-2, with a tentative D call TRBD2 (6 bases). The CDR3 runs to 15 residues. CDR1 is SSHAT, CDR2 FNYEAQ, per germline (reference sequence).

The chain combines TRBV20-1 with TRBJ2-7; TRBD2 matches at 12 bases. The CDR3 totals 14 residues. CDR1 is DFQATT, CDR2 SNEGSKA, per germline (reference sequence). The junction had 6 bases not matched to a gene; V was cut back by 4 bases and J by 5 bases. CDR3 sequence (DNA): TGCAGTGCTACCGGACTAGCGGGGAGGCACGAGCAGTACTTC. Translating it yields CSATGLAGRHEQYF.

The chain carries TRBV5-4 and TRBJ2-1, with TRBD2 matching over 9 bases. The germline gives CDR1 SGHNT, CDR2 YYREEE (reference sequence). CDR3 size: 15 residues. The V and J ends lost 2 bases and 4 bases, in that order; junction bases with no gene match: 4. CDR3 in DNA: TGTGCCAGCAGCTTCGCGGGGGGGTATTACAATGAGCAGTTCTTC. This gives the protein CASSFAGGYYNEQFF.

V is TRBV7-2 and J is TRBJ2-7, with TRBD2 matching 11 bases. The germline gives CDR1 SGHTA, CDR2 FQGNSA. The CDR3 consists of 16 residues. With 3 bases clipped from V and 2 bases from J, the junction kept 6 bases outside the gene matches. In DNA form, the CDR3 reads TGTGCCAGCAGCTTTCGGTTAGCGGGGGGGCCCTACGAGCAGTACTTC. Its protein product is CASSFRLAGGPYEQYF.

V gene TRBV7-2 combines with J gene TRBJ2-4; no clear D gene. Germline loops: CDR1 SGHTA, CDR2 FQGNSA. V dropped 4 bases and J dropped 0 bases, with 16 bases sitting between them. This CDR3 is built from 17 residues. Written as DNA, the CDR3 is TGTGCCAGCAGCTGGGCGGTGCTAAAACTAGCCAAAAACATTCAGTACTTC. Protein sequence: CASSWAVLKLAKNIQYF.

This chain uses TRBV6-5 with TRBJ2-3; no definite D call. CDR1 and CDR2 (germline): MNHEY, SVGAGI. V lost 0 bases, J lost 2 bases, and 6 bases lay in between. The CDR3 contains 14 residues. CDR3 in DNA: TGTGCCAGCAGTTACTCGCAAACCACAGATACGCAGTATTTT. Protein sequence: CASSYSQTTDTQYF.

The chain is built from TRBV4-1 and TRBJ1-4; D unresolved. With 0 bases removed from V and 11 bases from J, the gap between germline ends came to 16 bases. Germline CDR1 MGHRA, CDR2 YSYEKL. This CDR3 region has 15 residues. CDR3 bases: TGCGCCAGCAGCCAAGATGAGTCCAGAGTTGGGAAACTGTTTTTT. Residues: CASSQDESRVGKLFF.

The gene calls are TRBV28 and TRBJ1-4; TRBD1 agrees at 10 bases. Per the germline V gene, CDR1 is MDHEN and CDR2 is SYDVKM. The CDR3 runs to 14 residues. The J segment lost 4 bases and the V segment lost 8 bases, leaving 4 bases of the junction unmatched. The CDR3 region has the DNA TGTGCCAGCGGGACAGGGGCCGGTAATGAAAAACTGTTTTTT. It encodes CASGTGAGNEKLFF.

This chain uses TRBV7-6 with TRBJ2-5, with D unresolved. The germline gives CDR1 SGHVS, CDR2 FNYEAQ. The CDR3 runs to 14 residues. Trimming pared 5 bases from V and 5 bases from J, leaving 15 bases between. The CDR3 sequence: CASSPRYGGETQYF. DNA of the CDR3: TGTGCCAGCAGCCCTCGGTATGGTGGGGAGACCCAGTACTTC.

The V and J genes are TRBV5-1 and TRBJ2-2, with 7 bases identical to TRBD1. This CDR3 is built from 15 residues. CDR1 and CDR2 (germline): SGHRS, YFSETQ. V was clipped by 3 bases and J by 9 bases; unmatched bases: 11. The CDR3 DNA is TGCGCCAGCAGCTCCCGACAGGGATCAGCTAGGGAGCTGTTTTTT. The encoded protein is CASSSRQGSARELFF.

This clonotype occurred once. One end of the junction does not line up with germline, which may come from a read error. This chain joins TRBV2 and TRBJ1-1, with 8 bases that match TRBD1. The CDR3 totals 14 residues. Germline-derived CDR1 and CDR2 are SNHLY and FYNNEI. This CDR3 is CASSSRGQNTEASF. The CDR3 DNA reads as TGTGCCAGCAGTAGCAGGGGGCAAAACACTGAAGCTTCCTTT.

The chain recombines TRBV7-2 with TRBJ2-7, with a weak D call TRBD2 (6 bases). Germline values: CDR1 SGHTA, CDR2 FQGNSA. The CDR3 consists of 16 residues. Trimming removed 4 bases at V and 2 bases at J, with 18 bases between. In DNA, the CDR3 is TGTGCCAGCAGCTCCTATGGGGACTTTTACACCTACGAGCAGTACTTC. Protein sequence: CASSSYGDFYTYEQYF.

The rearrangement links TRBV19 to TRBJ2-7, with a possible D match to TRBD1 (5 bases). Germline assignment: CDR1 LNHDA and CDR2 SQIVND (reference sequence). CDR3 size: 14 residues. The V end lost 1 base, the J end lost 5 bases, and 12 bases lay between the germline ends. The CDR3 coding sequence is TGTGCCAGTAGTATAGTTTGGCAGGGAAACGAGCAGTACTTC. Translated, it gives CASSIVWQGNEQYF.

This chain uses TRBV5-6 with TRBJ2-1; D not resolved. Per the germline V gene, CDR1 is SGHDT and CDR2 is YYEEEE. The CDR3 contains 13 residues. Trimming left V 4 bases short and J 2 bases short, with 7 bases between. The CDR3 protein is CASSTPTYNEQFF. The CDR3 DNA reads TGTGCCAGCAGCACCCCTACCTACAATGAGCAGTTCTTC.

This clonotype was counted once. The gene calls are TRBV7-3 and TRBJ1-2; D gene ambiguous. Between the trimmed V and J ends, which lost 0 bases and 4 bases, there was a span of 9 bases. The CDR3 has 14 amino acids. Germline CDR1 reads SGHTA; CDR2 reads FQGTGA. The CDR3 protein is CASSLTGVGYGYTF. CDR3 nucleotides: TGTGCCAGCAGCTTAACCGGGGTAGGCTATGGCTACACCTTC.

The chain couples TRBV30 to TRBJ1-2; 9 bases line up with TRBD1. Looked up from germline, CDR1 is GTSNPN and CDR2 is SVGIG (reference sequence). The CDR3 covers 14 residues. The V gene end was trimmed by 1 base and the J gene end by 7 bases; junction bases not matched to a gene: 7. CDR3 bases: TGTGCCTGGAGTGCAACAGGGGGCAGGGTTGGCTACACCTTC. Its protein product is CAWSATGGRVGYTF.

The chain combines TRBV28 with TRBJ2-4; D gene unclear. Germline V gene data show CDR1 as MDHEN and CDR2 as SYDVKM. Trimming stripped 2 bases from V and 6 bases from J, with 8 bases between. CDR3 length: 13 amino acids. The CDR3 is CASSLIQSNIQYF. CDR3 sequence (DNA): TGTGCCAGCAGTTTAATACAGTCAAACATTCAGTACTTC.

J is TRBJ2-2 and V is TRBV29-1; D might be TRBD2 (6 bases). Per germline, CDR1 SQVTM and CDR2 ANQGSEA. The ends were cut back, 8 bases at V and 6 bases at J, with 10 bases in the middle. There are 11 residues in the CDR3. The CDR3 coding sequence is TGCAGCTCCAGGGAGGCCGGGGAGCTGTTTTTT. This translates into CSSREAGELFF.

The chain links TRBV25-1 to TRBJ1-1; TRBD1 agrees at 9 bases. The CDR3 contains 14 residues. V lost 7 bases and J lost 0; bases outside the gene matches: 3. The germline gives CDR1 MGHDK, CDR2 SYGVNS. The CDR3: CASTRQGVNTEAFF. The CDR3 DNA follows: TGTGCCAGCACCCGACAGGGGGTGAACACTGAAGCTTTCTTT.

The V call is TRBV20-1, the J call TRBJ1-5; tentative D call: TRBD1 (6 bases). The CDR3 covers 14 residues. The V end lost 2 bases, the J end lost 0 bases, and 8 bases lay between the germline ends. Germline values: CDR1 DFQATT, CDR2 SNEGSKA (reference sequence). DNA of the CDR3: TGCAGTGCTAGAACAGGGCTTAGCAATCAGCCCCAGCATTTT. Translation gives CSARTGLSNQPQHF.

The rearrangement links TRBV5-6 to TRBJ2-3; 12 bases map to TRBD2. Germline V CDR1 and CDR2: SGHDT, YYEEEE. This CDR3 comprises 18 residues. V gave up 4 bases and J gave up 0 bases; unmatched junction bases: 9. Written as DNA, the CDR3 is TGTGCCAGCAGCGGGCTGACTAGCGGGGGTACCAGCACAGATACGCAGTATTTT. Residues: CASSGLTSGGTSTDTQYF.

The V gene is TRBV10-3, the J gene TRBJ2-7; 7 bases align to TRBD1. Trimming removed 6 bases from V and 8 bases from J; junction bases left unmatched: 13. CDR1 ENHRY and CDR2 SYGVKD come from the germline V gene. The CDR3 is 14 residues long. The CDR3 loop is CAISPTRDRNKQYF. Written as DNA, the CDR3 is TGTGCCATCAGCCCGACCCGGGACAGAAATAAGCAGTACTTC.